This T cell receptor beta chain came from a study of T-cell memory formation after mild COVID-19. Study-wide findings and caveats: Contracting CD8+ clones were enriched in EMRA, CD4+ mainly in CM and EM. The study found balanced CD4/CD8 in clones contracting day 15 to 85 and a CD4+ lean in later expanders. Within pre-infection memory, some responding clones were found, suggesting cross-reactive memory joined.

V shed 6 bases and J shed 4 bases, with 18 bases lying between them. This CDR3 spans 14 amino acids. Germline loops: CDR1 DFQATT, CDR2 SNEGSKA (reference sequence). Comments on this clonotype: The antigen is unknown.

cDNA libraries for TCR alpha and TCR beta, carrying sample barcodes and UMIs, came from 5'RACE with constant-segment primers. From the 5' RACE reads, TCRdb called clonotypes with MiXCR, one entry per CDR3 protein. The sample consists of under 400,000 distinct CDR3 sequences, around 21% of them appearing once. This TCR derives from an adult woman who had mild COVID-19 (a few samples of this study predate the infection). Cell type and time point are not known. This chain uses TRBV20-1 with TRBJ1-1, with D possibly TRBD1 on 6 matching bases. The sequenced sample was PBMCs or a T cell subset sorted from them (not recorded which). CDR3 residues: CSARSGRGVTEAFF. The CDR3, as DNA: TGCAGTGCCCGATCCGGCAGGGGTGTCACTGAAGCTTTCTTT.